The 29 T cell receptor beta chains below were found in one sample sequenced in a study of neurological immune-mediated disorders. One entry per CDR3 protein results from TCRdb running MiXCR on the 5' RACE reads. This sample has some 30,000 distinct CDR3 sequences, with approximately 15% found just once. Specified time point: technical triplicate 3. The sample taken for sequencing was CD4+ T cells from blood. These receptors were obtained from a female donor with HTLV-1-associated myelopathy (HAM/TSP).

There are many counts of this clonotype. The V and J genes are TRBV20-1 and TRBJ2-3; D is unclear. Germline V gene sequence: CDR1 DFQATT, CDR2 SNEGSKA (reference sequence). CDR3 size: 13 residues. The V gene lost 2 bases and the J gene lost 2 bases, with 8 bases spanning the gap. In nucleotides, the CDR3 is TGCAGTGCTAGATCCGCCGCCACAGATACGCAGTATTTT. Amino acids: CSARSAATDTQYF.

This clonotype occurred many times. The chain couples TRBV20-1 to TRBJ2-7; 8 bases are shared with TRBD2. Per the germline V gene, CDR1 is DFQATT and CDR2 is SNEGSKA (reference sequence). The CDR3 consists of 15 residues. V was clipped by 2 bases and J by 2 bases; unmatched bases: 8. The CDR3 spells CSARPPGLATYEQYF. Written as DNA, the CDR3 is TGCAGTGCTAGACCTCCCGGACTAGCAACCTACGAGCAGTACTTC.

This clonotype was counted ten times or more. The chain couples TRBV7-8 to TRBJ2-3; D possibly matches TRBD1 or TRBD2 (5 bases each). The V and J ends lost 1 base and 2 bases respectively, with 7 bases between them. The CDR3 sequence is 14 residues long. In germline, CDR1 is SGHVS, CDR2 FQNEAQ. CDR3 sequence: CASSLGGFTDTQYF. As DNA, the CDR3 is TGTGCCAGCAGCTTAGGGGGGTTCACAGATACGCAGTATTTT.

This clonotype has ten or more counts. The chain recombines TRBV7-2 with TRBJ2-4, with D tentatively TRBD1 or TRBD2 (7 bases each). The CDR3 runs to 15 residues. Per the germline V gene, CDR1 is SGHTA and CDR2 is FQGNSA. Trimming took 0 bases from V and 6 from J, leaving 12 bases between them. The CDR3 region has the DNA TGTGCCAGCAGCTTAGCCCCAGGGGGGGCAAACATTCAGTACTTC. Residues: CASSLAPGGANIQYF.

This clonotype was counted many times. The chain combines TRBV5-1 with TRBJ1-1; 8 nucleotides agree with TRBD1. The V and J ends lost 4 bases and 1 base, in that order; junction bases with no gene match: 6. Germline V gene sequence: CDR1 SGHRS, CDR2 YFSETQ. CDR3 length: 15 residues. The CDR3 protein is CASSRGTGKNTEAFF. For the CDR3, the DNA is TGCGCCAGCAGCCGTGGGACAGGAAAGAACACTGAAGCTTTCTTT.

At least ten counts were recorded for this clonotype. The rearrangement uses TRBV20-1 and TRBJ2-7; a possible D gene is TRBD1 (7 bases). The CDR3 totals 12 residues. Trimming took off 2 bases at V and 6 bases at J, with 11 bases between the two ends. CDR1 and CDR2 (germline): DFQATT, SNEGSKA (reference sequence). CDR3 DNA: TGCAGTGCTAGACAGGGGGGTAGCGAGCAGTACTTC. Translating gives CSARQGGSEQYF.

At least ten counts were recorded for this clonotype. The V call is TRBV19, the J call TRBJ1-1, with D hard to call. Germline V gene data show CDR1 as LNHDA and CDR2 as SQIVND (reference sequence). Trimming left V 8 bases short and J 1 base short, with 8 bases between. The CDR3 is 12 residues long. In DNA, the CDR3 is TGTGCCAGTGGCCGTCAGAACACTGAAGCTTTCTTT. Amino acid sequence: CASGRQNTEAFF. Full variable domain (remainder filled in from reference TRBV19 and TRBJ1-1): DGGITQSPKYLFRKEGQNVTLSCEQNLNHDAMYWYRQDPGQGLRLIYYSQIVNDFQKGDIAEGYSVSREKKESFPLTVTSAQKNPTAFYLCASGRQNTEAFFGQGTRLTVV.

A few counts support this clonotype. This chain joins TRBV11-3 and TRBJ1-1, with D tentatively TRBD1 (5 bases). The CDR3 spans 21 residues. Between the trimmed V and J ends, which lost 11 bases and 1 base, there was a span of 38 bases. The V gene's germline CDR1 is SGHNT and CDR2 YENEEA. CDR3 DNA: TGTGCCCCAACCTCCAGCTACGGGCGCTCCCCAGGGCTTGGGAGGAACACTGAAGCTTTCTTT. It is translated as CAPTSSYGRSPGLGRNTEAFF.

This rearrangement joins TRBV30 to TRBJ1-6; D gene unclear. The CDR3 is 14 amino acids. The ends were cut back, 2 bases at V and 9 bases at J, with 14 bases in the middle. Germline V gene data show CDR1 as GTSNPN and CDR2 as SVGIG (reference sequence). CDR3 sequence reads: CAWSPILKSSPLHF. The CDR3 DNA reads TGTGCCTGGAGTCCTATCCTCAAGTCTTCACCCCTCCACTTT.

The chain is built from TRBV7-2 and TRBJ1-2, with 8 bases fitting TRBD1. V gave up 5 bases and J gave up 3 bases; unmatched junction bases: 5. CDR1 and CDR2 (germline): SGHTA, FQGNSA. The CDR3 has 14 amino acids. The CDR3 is CASSHPTGDYGYTF. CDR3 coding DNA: TGTGCCAGCAGCCACCCGACAGGGGACTATGGCTACACCTTC.

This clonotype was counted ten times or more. CDR3 loop: CASSLGPSSANEQFF. CDR3 in DNA: TGTGCCAGCAGCTTAGGTCCATCTAGCGCCAATGAGCAGTTCTTC. This sequence joins TRBV7-2 and TRBJ2-1, with a tentative D call TRBD2 (6 bases). This CDR3 is built from 15 residues. Trimming shortened V by 1 base and J by 6 bases, and 13 bases separated the two germline ends. CDR1 and CDR2 from the germline V gene are SGHTA and FQGNSA.

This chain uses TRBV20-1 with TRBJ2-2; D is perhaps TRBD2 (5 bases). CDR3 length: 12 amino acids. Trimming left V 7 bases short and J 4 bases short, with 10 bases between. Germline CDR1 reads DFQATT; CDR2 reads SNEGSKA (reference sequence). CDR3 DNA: TGCAGTGTAGAAGGGAGCACCGGGGAGCTGTTTTTT. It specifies CSVEGSTGELFF.

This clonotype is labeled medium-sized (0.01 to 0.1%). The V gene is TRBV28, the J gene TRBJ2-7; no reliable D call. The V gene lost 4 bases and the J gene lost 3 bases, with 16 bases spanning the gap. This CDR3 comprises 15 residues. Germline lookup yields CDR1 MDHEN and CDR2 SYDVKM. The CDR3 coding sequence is TGTGCCAGCAGTTCCTCCGGACCGGACCTCTACGAGCAGTACTTC. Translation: CASSSSGPDLYEQYF.

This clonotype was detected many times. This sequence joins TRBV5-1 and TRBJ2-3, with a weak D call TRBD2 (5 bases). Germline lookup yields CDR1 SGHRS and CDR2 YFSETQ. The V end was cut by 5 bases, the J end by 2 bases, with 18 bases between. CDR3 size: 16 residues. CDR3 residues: CASRAVPGVNTDTQYF. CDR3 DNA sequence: TGCGCCAGCAGAGCCGTACCCGGGGTGAACACAGATACGCAGTATTTT.

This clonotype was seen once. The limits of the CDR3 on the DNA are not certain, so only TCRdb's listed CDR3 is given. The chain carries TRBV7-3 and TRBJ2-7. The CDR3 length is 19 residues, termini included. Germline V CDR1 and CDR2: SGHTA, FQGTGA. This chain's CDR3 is CASSIYLCSVDGSSYEQYF.

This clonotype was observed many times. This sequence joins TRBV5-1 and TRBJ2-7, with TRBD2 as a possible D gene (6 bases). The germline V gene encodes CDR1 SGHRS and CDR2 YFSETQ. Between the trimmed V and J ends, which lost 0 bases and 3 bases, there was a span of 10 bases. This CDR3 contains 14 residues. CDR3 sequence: CASSLDPGVYEQYF. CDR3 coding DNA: TGCGCCAGCAGCTTGGATCCGGGAGTCTACGAGCAGTACTTC.

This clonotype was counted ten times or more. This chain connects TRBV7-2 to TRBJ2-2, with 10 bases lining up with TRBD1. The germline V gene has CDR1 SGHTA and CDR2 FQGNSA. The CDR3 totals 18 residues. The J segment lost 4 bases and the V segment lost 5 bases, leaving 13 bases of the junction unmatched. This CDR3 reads CASSGGTGALWATGELFF. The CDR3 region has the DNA TGTGCCAGCAGCGGGGGGACAGGGGCATTATGGGCCACCGGGGAGCTGTTTTTT.

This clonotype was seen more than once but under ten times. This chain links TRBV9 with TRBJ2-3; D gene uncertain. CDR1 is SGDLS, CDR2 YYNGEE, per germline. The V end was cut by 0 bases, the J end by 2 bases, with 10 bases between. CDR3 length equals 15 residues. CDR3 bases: TGTGCCAGCAGCGTAGAAGGCTTTGACACAGATACGCAGTATTTT. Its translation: CASSVEGFDTDTQYF. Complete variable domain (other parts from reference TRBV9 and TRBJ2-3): DSGVTQTPKHLITATGQRVTLRCSPRSGDLSVYWYQQSLDQGLQFLIQYYNGEERAKGNILERFSAQQFPDLHSELNLSSLELGDSALYFCASSVEGFDTDTQYFGPGTRLTVL.

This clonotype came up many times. CDR3 amino acids: CASSLWDIANTEAFF. The CDR3, as DNA: TGTGCCAGCAGCCTTTGGGACATTGCTAACACTGAAGCTTTCTTT. The chain combines TRBV7-9 with TRBJ1-1, with D perhaps matching TRBD1 (6 bases). In germline, CDR1 is SEHNR, CDR2 FQNEAQ (reference sequence). The V end was cut by 5 bases, the J end by 2 bases, with 15 bases between. The CDR3 is 15 amino acids. The variable domain in full, with the rest retrieved from reference TRBV7-9 and TRBJ1-1, is DTGVSQNPRHKITKRGQNVTFRCDPISEHNRLYWYRQTLGQGPEFLTYFQNEAQLEKSRLLSDRFSAERPKGSFSTLEIQRTEQGDSAMYLCASSLWDIANTEAFFGQGTRLTVV.

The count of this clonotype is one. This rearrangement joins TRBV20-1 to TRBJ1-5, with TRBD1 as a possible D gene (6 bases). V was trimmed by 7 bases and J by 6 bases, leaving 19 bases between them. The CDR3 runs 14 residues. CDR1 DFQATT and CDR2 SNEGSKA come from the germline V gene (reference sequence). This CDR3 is CSVRGWMGGQPQHF. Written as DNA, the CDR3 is TGCAGTGTTAGGGGGTGGATGGGTGGTCAGCCCCAGCATTTT.

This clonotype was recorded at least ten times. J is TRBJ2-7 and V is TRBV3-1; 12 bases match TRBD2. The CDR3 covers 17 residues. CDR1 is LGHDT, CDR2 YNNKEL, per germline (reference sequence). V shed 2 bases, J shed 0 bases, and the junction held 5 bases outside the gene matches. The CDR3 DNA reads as TGTGCCAGCAGCCAACTTCCGGGACTAGCGGGCTCCTACGAGCAGTACTTC. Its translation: CASSQLPGLAGSYEQYF.

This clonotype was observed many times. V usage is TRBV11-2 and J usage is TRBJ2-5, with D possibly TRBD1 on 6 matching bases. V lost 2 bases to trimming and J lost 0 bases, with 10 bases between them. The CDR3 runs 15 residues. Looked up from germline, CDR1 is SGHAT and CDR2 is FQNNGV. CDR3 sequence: CASSLPRGHQETQYF. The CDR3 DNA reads TGTGCCAGCAGCTTACCCAGGGGTCACCAAGAGACCCAGTACTTC.

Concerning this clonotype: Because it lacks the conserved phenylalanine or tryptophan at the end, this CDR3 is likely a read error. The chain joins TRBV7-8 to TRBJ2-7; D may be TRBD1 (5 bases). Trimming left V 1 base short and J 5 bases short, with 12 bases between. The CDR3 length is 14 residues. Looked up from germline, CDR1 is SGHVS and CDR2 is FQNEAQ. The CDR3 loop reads CASSLGDRGHEQYL. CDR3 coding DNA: TGTGCCAGCAGCTTAGGGGATAGGGGCCACGAGCAGTACTTA.

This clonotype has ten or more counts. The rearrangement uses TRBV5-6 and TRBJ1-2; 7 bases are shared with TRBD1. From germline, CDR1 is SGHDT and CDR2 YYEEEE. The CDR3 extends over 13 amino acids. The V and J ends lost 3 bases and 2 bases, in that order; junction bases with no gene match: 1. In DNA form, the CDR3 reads TGTGCCAGCAGCTCGACAGGGAACTATGGCTACACCTTC. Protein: CASSSTGNYGYTF.

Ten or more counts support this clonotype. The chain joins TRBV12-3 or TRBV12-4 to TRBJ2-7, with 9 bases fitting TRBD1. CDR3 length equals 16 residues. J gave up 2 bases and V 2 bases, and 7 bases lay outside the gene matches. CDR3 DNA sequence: TGTGCCAGCAGTTTAACTTGGACAGGGGAAACCTACGAGCAGTACTTC. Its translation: CASSLTWTGETYEQYF.

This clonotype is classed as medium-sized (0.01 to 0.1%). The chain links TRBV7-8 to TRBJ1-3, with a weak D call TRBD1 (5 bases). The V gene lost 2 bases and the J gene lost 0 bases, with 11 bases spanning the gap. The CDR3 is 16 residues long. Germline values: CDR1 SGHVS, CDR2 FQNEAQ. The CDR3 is CASSLQGMSSGNTIYF. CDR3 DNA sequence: TGTGCCAGCAGCTTACAGGGAATGAGCTCTGGAAACACCATATATTTT.

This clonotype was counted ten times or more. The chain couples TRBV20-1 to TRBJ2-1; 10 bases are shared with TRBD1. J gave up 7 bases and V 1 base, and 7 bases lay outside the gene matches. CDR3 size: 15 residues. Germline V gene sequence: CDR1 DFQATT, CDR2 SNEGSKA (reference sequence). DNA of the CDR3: TGCAGTGCTAGAGTCCGGGACAGGGGTATGAATGAGCAGTTCTTC. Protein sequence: CSARVRDRGMNEQFF.

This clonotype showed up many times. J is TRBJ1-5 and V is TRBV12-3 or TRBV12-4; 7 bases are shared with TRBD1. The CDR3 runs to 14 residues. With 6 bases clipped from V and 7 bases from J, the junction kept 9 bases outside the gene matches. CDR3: CASRRRDSGQPQHF. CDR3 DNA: TGTGCCAGCAGAAGACGGGACAGTGGGCAGCCCCAGCATTTT.

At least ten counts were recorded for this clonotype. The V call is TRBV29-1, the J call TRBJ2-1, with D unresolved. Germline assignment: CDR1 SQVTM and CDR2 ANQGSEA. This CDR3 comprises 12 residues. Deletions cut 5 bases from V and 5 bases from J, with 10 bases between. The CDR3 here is CSVRGRDNEQFF. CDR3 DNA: TGCAGCGTTAGAGGTAGAGACAATGAGCAGTTCTTC.